Each of the 9 T cell receptor beta chains below was sequenced from the same sample in a study of blood T cell repertoires in COVID-19. The method was immunoSEQ multiplex PCR; TCRdb's version includes in-frame clones alone and lacks a portion of them. The table shows about 250,000 clones, with around four fifths occurring only once. Sequenced: peripheral blood. The receptors derive from a woman aged 55-70 years with active or convalescent COVID-19.

V and J are TRBV21-1 and TRBJ2-2; TRBD1 is the table's D call and was not checked against the DNA. TRBV21-1 represents a pseudogene. The CDR3 totals 16 residues. The CDR3 reads CASSNLWAGDTGELFF. The CDR3 nucleotides read TGTGCCAGCAGCAATTTATGGGCCGGTGACACCGGGGAGCTGTTTTTT.

The genes are TRBV13 and TRBJ1-2; TRBD1 aligns across 11 bases. V was clipped by 6 bases and J by 7 bases; unmatched bases: 7. This CDR3 is 14 amino acids long. Germline-derived CDR1 and CDR2 are PRHDT and FYEKMQ (reference sequence). The CDR3 DNA follows: TGTGCCAGCAGGACCGCCGGGACAGGGGGTGGCTACACCTTC. Translating it yields CASRTAGTGGGYTF.

This clone was counted ten times or more. This sequence joins TRBV4-2 and TRBJ1-1; D is perhaps TRBD1 (5 bases). Per germline, CDR1 LGHNA and CDR2 YNFKEQ. The germline V and J ends were trimmed by 2 bases and 5 bases, with 15 bases remaining between them. The CDR3 loop spans 15 amino acids. CDR3 in amino acids: CASSQLFQGWTEAFF. CDR3 in DNA: TGTGCCAGCAGCCAACTTTTCCAGGGCTGGACTGAAGCTTTCTTT.

This clone is a singleton in its sample. The V and J genes are TRBV14 and TRBJ1-1, with D unresolved. V lost 0 bases to trimming and J lost 8 bases, with 10 bases between them. Germline CDR1 reads SGHDN; CDR2 reads FVKESK. The CDR3 contains 13 residues. CDR3 sequence: CASSQELGGEAFF. The CDR3 DNA reads TGTGCCAGCAGCCAAGAGCTGGGAGGGGAAGCTTTCTTT.

The chain employs TRBV19 and TRBJ2-1; 8 bases are a match to TRBD1. Germline assignment: CDR1 LNHDA and CDR2 SQIVND (reference sequence). V shed 7 bases, J shed 4 bases, and the junction held 9 bases outside the gene matches. The CDR3 is 15 amino acids. In DNA, the CDR3 is TGTGCCAGTACCAAGACAGGGGCGCAGTACAATGAGCAGTTCTTC. Amino acid sequence: CASTKTGAQYNEQFF.

This sequence joins TRBV30 and TRBJ1-1; tentative D call: TRBD1 (6 bases). V shed 4 bases and J shed 4 bases, with 10 bases lying between them. CDR3 length: 12 amino acids. From germline, CDR1 is GTSNPN and CDR2 SVGIG (reference sequence). The chain's CDR3 is CAWNREGTEAFF. In DNA, the CDR3 is TGTGCCTGGAACAGGGAGGGCACTGAAGCTTTCTTT. Looking up the rest from reference TRBV30 and TRBJ1-1 gives the full variable domain: SQTIHQWPATLVQPVGSPLSLECTVEGTSNPNLYWYRQAAGRGLQLLFYSVGIGQISSEVPQNLSASRPQDRQFILSSKKLLLSDSGFYLCAWNREGTEAFFGQGTRLTVV.

This clone came up a few times. The chain links TRBV2 to TRBJ2-2, with TRBD2 as a possible D gene (6 bases). Germline lookup yields CDR1 SNHLY and CDR2 FYNNEI. The CDR3 length is 15 residues. Trimming stripped 6 bases from V and 3 bases from J, with 14 bases between. This chain's CDR3 is CASRGPQRDTGELFF. Here the CDR3 DNA reads TGTGCCAGCAGAGGGCCTCAGCGGGACACCGGGGAGCTGTTTTTT.

This chain links TRBV10-2 with TRBJ1-1, with D perhaps TRBD1 (6 bases). The germline gives CDR1 WSHSY, CDR2 SAAADI. There are 15 residues in the CDR3. With 6 bases removed from V and 1 base from J, the gap between germline ends came to 15 bases. The CDR3 is CASRALGQTNTEAFF. CDR3 sequence (DNA): TGCGCCAGCAGGGCGTTGGGACAAACGAACACTGAAGCTTTCTTT.

The CDR3 sequence: CASSIGAGTYNEQFF. The CDR3 bases are TGTGCCAGTAGTATCGGAGCGGGGACTTACAATGAGCAGTTCTTC. This chain links TRBV19 with TRBJ2-1; 7 bases align to TRBD2. V lost 3 bases and J lost 4; bases outside the gene matches: 6. The CDR3 contains 15 residues. CDR1 and CDR2 from the germline V gene are LNHDA and SQIVND (reference sequence).